The 16 T cell receptor beta chains listed next were all sequenced from one sample in a study of shared clonotypes between healthy human individuals. Naive CD8 cells lacked CD45RO, underwent positive selection for CCR7 and left out terminally differentiated effector memory CD45RA+ cells. Libraries were prepared by immunoSEQ multiplex PCR; TCRdb keeps only in-frame clonotypes and omits some of them. This sample carries roughly 2,000,000 clones, less than 95% of them seen once, and the ten largest clones take 1% to 1.5%. Sequencing used naive CD8+ T cells sorted from blood. The receptors come from a man between 18 and 29 years old in good health.

This chain joins TRBV30 and TRBJ1-4; D not certain. With 0 bases removed from V and 4 bases from J, the gap between germline ends came to 6 bases. The CDR3 covers 13 residues. Germline V CDR1 and CDR2: GTSNPN, SVGIG (reference sequence). CDR3 nucleotides: TGTGCCTGGAGTGTATGGAATAATGAAAAACTGTTTTTT. As protein: CAWSVWNNEKLFF.

This clone was recorded a few times. The rearrangement joins TRBV9 to TRBJ2-2, with D unresolved. V was pared by 3 bases and J by 2 bases, with 5 bases between. Germline CDR1 reads SGDLS; CDR2 reads YYNGEE. The CDR3 runs 13 residues. DNA for the CDR3: TGTGCCAGCAGCGAATTTAACACCGGGGAGCTGTTTTTT. This gives the protein CASSEFNTGELFF. The whole variable domain, remainder taken from reference TRBV9 and TRBJ2-2, is DSGVTQTPKHLITATGQRVTLRCSPRSGDLSVYWYQQSLDQGLQFLIQYYNGEERAKGNILERFSAQQFPDLHSELNLSSLELGDSALYFCASSEFNTGELFFGEGSRLTVL.

This clone has a handful of counts. The rearrangement uses TRBV9 and TRBJ2-1, with 7 bases matching TRBD2. V trimming: 0 bases; J trimming: 6 bases; junction bases outside the gene matches: 6. The CDR3 length is 15 residues. From germline, CDR1 is SGDLS and CDR2 YYNGEE. The CDR3: CASSVVGTTTNEQFF. The CDR3, as DNA: TGTGCCAGCAGCGTAGTGGGGACTACTACCAATGAGCAGTTCTTC.

V gene TRBV4-3 combines with J gene TRBJ2-3, with unresolved D. The CDR3 loop spans 16 amino acids. The V gene's germline CDR1 is LGHNA and CDR2 YSLEER. With 4 bases removed from V and 0 bases from J, the gap between germline ends came to 14 bases. DNA for the CDR3: TGCGCCAGCAGCCTAAGACATCTGGGAAGCACAGATACGCAGTATTTT. It translates to CASSLRHLGSTDTQYF.

The rearrangement uses TRBV6-1 and TRBJ2-1, with 7 nucleotides matching TRBD2. V lost 4 bases and J lost 2; bases outside the gene matches: 2. The CDR3 covers 14 residues. Germline values: CDR1 MNHNS, CDR2 SASEGT. The CDR3 nucleotides read TGTGCCAGCAGTGTCCTAGCGGCCTACAATGAGCAGTTCTTC. It specifies CASSVLAAYNEQFF.

The chain carries TRBV4-1 and TRBJ2-6; unclear D gene. The CDR3 sequence is 14 residues long. The V end lost 5 bases, the J end lost 4 bases, and 9 bases lay between the germline ends. Germline-derived CDR1 and CDR2 are MGHRA and YSYEKL. The CDR3 sequence: CASSIAAGANVLTF. DNA of the CDR3: TGCGCCAGCAGCATAGCCGCCGGGGCCAACGTCCTGACTTTC.

The genes are TRBV2 and TRBJ1-3; no clear D gene. V was shortened by 1 base and J by 4 bases, with 11 bases between the two germline ends. Germline CDR1 and CDR2: SNHLY and FYNNEI. This CDR3 region has 15 residues. The CDR3 protein is CASSEVPASGNTIYF. CDR3 bases: TGTGCCAGCAGTGAAGTCCCTGCATCGGGAAACACCATATATTTT. Complete variable domain (other parts from reference TRBV2 and TRBJ1-3): EPEVTQTPSHQVTQMGQEVILRCVPISNHLYFYWYRQILGQKVEFLVSFYNNEISEKSEIFDDQFSVERPDGSNFTLKIRSTKLEDSAMYFCASSEVPASGNTIYFGEGSWLTVV.

V is TRBV11-3 and J is TRBJ2-3, with TRBD2 as a possible D gene (6 bases). The CDR3 totals 14 residues. Trimming removed 4 bases at V and 4 bases at J, with 12 bases between. Germline V gene sequence: CDR1 SGHNT, CDR2 YENEEA. As DNA, the CDR3 is TGTGCCAGCAGCTCTGGAGGGGAGGCAGATACGCAGTATTTT. It translates to CASSSGGEADTQYF.

The chain employs TRBV19 and TRBJ1-5; D is undetermined. The germline V gene encodes CDR1 LNHDA and CDR2 SQIVND (reference sequence). Trimming stripped 3 bases from V and 11 bases from J, with 8 bases between. The CDR3 runs 11 residues. The CDR3 loop is CASSILLAQHF. CDR3 nucleotides: TGTGCCAGTAGTATTCTCCTGGCCCAGCATTTT.

CDR3: CASSIALNYGYTF. In nucleotides, the CDR3 is TGTGCCAGTAGTATAGCTCTTAACTATGGCTACACCTTC. This chain connects TRBV19 to TRBJ1-2; unclear D gene. This CDR3 is built from 13 residues. The germline V and J ends were trimmed by 1 base and 1 base, with 4 bases remaining between them. The V gene's germline CDR1 is LNHDA and CDR2 SQIVND (reference sequence).

This clone has a handful of counts. The V call is TRBV6-6, the J call TRBJ1-5; 7 positions agree with TRBD1. Germline V gives CDR1 MNHNY, CDR2 SVGAGI (reference sequence). This CDR3 has 14 residues. Trimming took 5 bases from V and 4 from J; bases not matched to a gene: 5. CDR3 region: CASSQTGANQPQHF. CDR3 nucleotides: TGTGCCAGCAGTCAAACAGGGGCTAATCAGCCCCAGCATTTT.

The J gene is TRBJ2-7, the V gene TRBV27, with a weak D call TRBD1 (5 bases). The V and J ends lost 3 bases and 3 bases respectively, with 15 bases between them. The germline V gene encodes CDR1 MNHEY and CDR2 SMNVEV (reference sequence). The CDR3 consists of 15 residues. The CDR3 here is CASSLVPDTLYEQYF. CDR3 DNA: TGTGCCAGCAGTTTGGTCCCGGACACCCTCTACGAGCAGTACTTC.

Turning to this clone: The sample has other DNA sequences that encode this CDR3 too. This chain connects TRBV29-1 to TRBJ2-7; 7 bases are a match to TRBD2. CDR1 and CDR2 from the germline V gene are SQVTM and ANQGSEA. Trimming at V came to 2 bases and at J to 4 bases, leaving 5 bases not matched to a gene. This CDR3 contains 13 residues. CDR3 in DNA: TGCAGCGTTGAAACGGGCGGGGGATACGAGCAGTACTTC. The encoded protein is CSVETGGGYEQYF.

The rearrangement uses TRBV30 and TRBJ2-1; 7 bases agree with TRBD2. The CDR3 sequence is 13 residues long. Looked up from germline, CDR1 is GTSNPN and CDR2 is SVGIG (reference sequence). With 4 bases clipped from V and 7 bases from J, the junction kept 7 bases outside the gene matches. The CDR3 coding sequence is TGTGCCTGGAAGAGCGGGGCCTGGAATGAGCAGTTCTTC. Translation gives CAWKSGAWNEQFF.

The V call is TRBV19, the J call TRBJ1-2; no definite D call. Per germline, CDR1 LNHDA and CDR2 SQIVND (reference sequence). The CDR3 runs to 15 residues. Trimming removed 11 bases from V and 6 bases from J, with 25 bases in between. In nucleotides, the CDR3 is TGTGCCTCCGAATCCGGCGGTCAGTCGGTTGATGGCTACACCTTC. Residues: CASESGGQSVDGYTF. Complete variable domain (other parts from reference TRBV19 and TRBJ1-2): DGGITQSPKYLFRKEGQNVTLSCEQNLNHDAMYWYRQDPGQGLRLIYYSQIVNDFQKGDIAEGYSVSREKKESFPLTVTSAQKNPTAFYLCASESGGQSVDGYTFGSGTRLTVV.

The chain joins TRBV27 to TRBJ2-3; a possible D gene is TRBD2 (6 bases). The CDR3 is 16 amino acids. V was clipped by 0 bases and J by 2 bases, with 12 bases between them. Germline loops: CDR1 MNHEY, CDR2 SMNVEV (reference sequence). The CDR3 DNA sequence: TGTGCCAGCAGTTTATCGTTGGAGGGAGTCACAGATACGCAGTATTTT. Amino acids: CASSLSLEGVTDTQYF.